Listed below are T cell receptor beta chains from one sample, sequenced in a study of CD8+CD57+ T cells in acquired aplastic anemia. Using its own MiXCR run on the reads, TCRdb lists one record per CDR3 protein. The sample consists of 200,000 to 250,000 distinct CDR3 sequences, around 50% of them appearing once. The sequencing input was sorted CD4+, CD8+, or CD8+CD57+ T cells (not recorded which) from PBMCs. Receptors originate from a human donor with aplastic anemia. The CDR3 runs from the conserved cysteine through the conserved F or W. A D gene is named only where the DNA matches it firmly. The size entry is marked missing in some rows and otherwise reads once, few, many or a size class.

many TRBJ2-6 . TRBV20-1 CSASSGANVLTF TGCAGTGCTAGTTCTGGGGCCAACGTCCTGACTTTC
many TRBJ1-5 . TRBV5-1 CASSWDSNQPQHF TGCGCCAGCAGCTGGGATAGCAATCAGCCCCAGCATTTT
. TRBJ1-3 . TRBV2 CASSPTGQGWNSAGLKGLYF TGTGCCAGCAGTCCCACGGGCCAGGGGTGGAATTCGGCGGGGTTAAAAGGATTATATTTT
few TRBJ2-2 . TRBV30 CAWSPINTGELFF TGTGCCTGGAGCCCGATAAACACCGGGGAGCTGTTTTTT
. TRBJ2-1 . TRBV19 CASSRGTSSYNEQFF TGTGCCAGTAGTAGGGGGACCAGCTCCTACAATGAGCAGTTCTTC
many TRBJ2-7 . TRBV2 CASSEGGQYEQYF TGTGCCAGCAGTGAGGGGGGACAGTACGAGCAGTACTTC
many TRBJ2-3 . TRBV5-8 CASSQGGGRATDTQYF TGTGCCAGCAGCCAGGGAGGGGGACGGGCCACCGATACGCAGTATTTT
many TRBJ1-1 . TRBV6-1 CASSFSGTSNTEAFF TGTGCCAGCAGTTTTTCCGGGACGTCGAACACTGAAGCTTTCTTT
many TRBJ1-2 . TRBV20-1 CSASSHTYGYTF TGCAGTGCCTCCTCCCACACTTATGGCTACACCTTC
. TRBJ2-7 TRBD1 TRBV2 CASSPTAGGVHEQYF TGTGCCAGCAGTCCAACCGCAGGGGGCGTCCACGAGCAGTACTTC
many TRBJ2-5 TRBD2 TRBV7-7 CASSRGLAGGQETQYF TGTGCTAGCAGCCGGGGACTAGCGGGGGGGCAAGAGACCCAGTACTTC
many TRBJ1-2 . TRBV12-3/TRBV12-4 CASSLKAAPNYGYTF TGTGCCAGCAGCTTGAAGGCAGCACCTAACTATGGCTACACCTTC
. TRBJ2-1 TRBD2 TRBV25-1 CASSEPRGTSGNEQFF TGTGCCAGCAGTGAACCGAGGGGGACTAGCGGAAATGAGCAGTTCTTC
once TRBJ1-1 . TRBV20-1 CSAPQDSETEAFF TGCAGTGCCCCGCAGGACAGTGAGACTGAAGCTTTCTTT
. TRBJ2-5 TRBD2 TRBV2 CASSQVAGETQYF TGTGCCAGCAGTCAGGTAGCGGGAGAGACCCAGTACTTC
. TRBJ2-7 . TRBV2 CASSEEGGGAFSQYF TGTGCCAGCAGTGAAGAGGGCGGCGGGGCCTTCTCCCAGTACTTC
many TRBJ2-5 . TRBV11-2 CASSLPRGYAETQYF TGTGCCAGCAGCTTACCCAGGGGCTATGCGGAGACCCAGTACTTC
. TRBJ1-2 TRBD1 TRBV25-1 CASSVTGGYGYTF TGTGCCAGCAGTGTCACAGGGGGGTATGGCTACACCTTC
. TRBJ1-6 TRBD1 TRBV12-3/TRBV12-4 CASSLTGDRSPLHF TGTGCCAGCAGTCTCACAGGGGATCGCTCACCCCTCCACTTT
. TRBJ1-2 . TRBV25-1 CASSEFWGDGGYTF TGTGCCAGCAGTGAATTCTGGGGGGATGGTGGCTACACCTTC
. TRBJ1-3 . TRBV2 CASSDSGQFFSGNTIYF TGTGCCAGCAGTGATAGTGGACAGTTCTTCTCTGGAAACACCATATATTTT
many TRBJ1-2 . TRBV10-3 CAISDQNYGYTF TGTGCCATCAGTGATCAAAACTATGGCTACACCTTC
. TRBJ2-7 . TRBV24-1 CATSDLRGYEQYF TGTGCCACCAGTGATCTTCGGGGATACGAGCAGTACTTC
many TRBJ2-7 . TRBV6-1 CASSDGGASYEQYF TGTGCCAGCAGTGATGGCGGTGCCTCCTACGAGCAGTACTTC
. TRBJ2-1 . TRBV20-1 CSAEGTFYNEQFF TGCAGTGCGGAGGGGACATTCTACAATGAGCAGTTCTTC
many TRBJ2-1 . TRBV15 CATSRAGGANEQFF TGTGCCACCAGCAGAGCCGGCGGAGCCAATGAGCAGTTCTTC
. TRBJ2-7 . TRBV10-3 CAISEKAGLTYEQYF TGTGCCATCAGTGAGAAGGCAGGGTTAACCTACGAGCAGTACTTC
few TRBJ1-4 TRBD1 TRBV30 CAWDRDGFEKLFF TGTGCCTGGGACAGGGACGGGTTTGAAAAACTGTTTTTT
. TRBJ2-2 . TRBV20-1 CNAIAPVDTGEPFF TGCAATGCTATCGCCCCAGTGGACACCGGGGAGCCGTTTTTT
. TRBJ1-6 . TRBV19 CASSDSAGTPLHF TGTGCCAGTAGTGACTCCGCGGGGACTCCCCTCCACTTT
many TRBJ1-5 . TRBV14 CASSQAGARQPQHF TGTGCCAGCAGCCAAGCGGGGGCGCGGCAGCCCCAGCATTTT
. TRBJ2-2 . TRBV19 CASSPGGSNTGELFF TGTGCCAGTAGTCCGGGGGGCAGTAACACCGGGGAGCTGTTTTTT
few TRBJ1-5 TRBD1 TRBV2 CASRPAGGTSNQPQHF TGTGCCAGCAGACCAGCAGGGGGAACTAGCAATCAGCCCCAGCATTTT
. TRBJ2-7 . TRBV19 CASSIEGSATYEQYF TGTGCCAGTAGTATAGAGGGTTCCGCAACCTACGAGCAGTACTTC
many TRBJ2-7 TRBD2 TRBV5-1 CASTLGRGRNEQYF TGCGCCAGCACCCTTGGGAGGGGAAGGAACGAGCAGTACTTC
. TRBJ2-7 . TRBV15 CATSPPGASYEQYF TGTGCCACCAGCCCACCGGGTGCGTCCTACGAGCAGTACTTC
once TRBJ2-1 TRBD1 TRBV20-1 CSASRCFPGQGERGKQFF TGCAGTGCTAGTCGGTGTTTTCCCGGACAGGGAGAGAGGGGAAAACAGTTCTTC
. TRBJ1-6 . TRBV4-1 CASSQFLSGSPNSPLHF TGCGCCAGCAGCCAATTCTTGTCAGGGAGTCCTAATTCACCCCTCCACTTT
. TRBJ2-7 . TRBV11-1 CASSSREGGYEQYF TGTGCCAGCAGCTCCAGAGAGGGGGGTTACGAGCAGTACTTC
many TRBJ2-7 TRBD1 TRBV11-2 CASSLGTAFYEQYF TGTGCCAGCAGCTTGGGGACAGCCTTTTACGAGCAGTACTTC
. TRBJ2-7 TRBD1 TRBV19 CASSTTPGQGWTYEQYF TGTGCCAGTAGTACCACTCCGGGACAGGGCTGGACCTACGAGCAGTACTTC
. TRBJ2-5 . TRBV7-6 CASSFTGIQETQYF TGTGCCAGCAGCTTCACAGGAATCCAAGAGACCCAGTACTTC
many TRBJ1-4 TRBD1 TRBV19 CASYPGTGSEKLFF TGTGCCAGTTACCCCGGGACAGGGAGTGAAAAACTGTTTTTT
. TRBJ2-7 TRBD1 TRBV7-9 CASSLTGTGDTGELYF TGTGCCAGCAGCCTGACCGGGACAGGGGACACCGGGGAGCTGTACTTC
. TRBJ2-7 . TRBV10-3 CAISGVRTPTYEQYF TGTGCCATCAGTGGCGTCCGGACACCTACCTACGAGCAGTACTTC
. TRBJ2-1 . TRBV29-1 CSVPLYEQFF TGCAGCGTCCCACTCTATGAGCAGTTCTTC